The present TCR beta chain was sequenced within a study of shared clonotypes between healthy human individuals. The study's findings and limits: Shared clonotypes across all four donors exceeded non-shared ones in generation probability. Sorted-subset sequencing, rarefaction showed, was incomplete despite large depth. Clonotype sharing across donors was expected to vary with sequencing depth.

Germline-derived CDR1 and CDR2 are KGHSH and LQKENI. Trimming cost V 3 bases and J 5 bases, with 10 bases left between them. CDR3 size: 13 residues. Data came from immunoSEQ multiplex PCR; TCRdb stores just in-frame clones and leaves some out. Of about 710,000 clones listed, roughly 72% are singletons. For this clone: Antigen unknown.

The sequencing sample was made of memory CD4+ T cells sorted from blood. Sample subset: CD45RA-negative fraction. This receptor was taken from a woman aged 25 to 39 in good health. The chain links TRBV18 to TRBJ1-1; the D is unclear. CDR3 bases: TGTGCCAGCTCACCTCCTGAAGGGACTGAAGCTTTCTTT. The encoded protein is CASSPPEGTEAFF.